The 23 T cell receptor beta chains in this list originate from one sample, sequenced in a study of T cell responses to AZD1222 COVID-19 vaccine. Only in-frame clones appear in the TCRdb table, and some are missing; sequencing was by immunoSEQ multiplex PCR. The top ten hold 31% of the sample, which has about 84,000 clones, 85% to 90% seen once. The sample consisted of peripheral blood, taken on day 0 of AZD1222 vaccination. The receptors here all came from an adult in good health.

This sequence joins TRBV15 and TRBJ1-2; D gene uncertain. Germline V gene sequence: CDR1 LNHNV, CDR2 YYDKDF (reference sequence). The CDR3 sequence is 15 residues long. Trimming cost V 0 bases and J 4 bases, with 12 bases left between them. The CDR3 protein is CATSRDRLGSYGYTF. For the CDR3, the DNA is TGTGCCACCAGCAGAGATAGGCTGGGAAGCTATGGCTACACCTTC.

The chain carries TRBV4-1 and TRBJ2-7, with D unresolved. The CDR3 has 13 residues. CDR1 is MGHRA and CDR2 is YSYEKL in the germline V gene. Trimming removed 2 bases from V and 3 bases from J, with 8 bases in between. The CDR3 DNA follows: TGCGCCAGCAGCCAAAACCACTTCTACGAGCAGTACTTC. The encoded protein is CASSQNHFYEQYF.

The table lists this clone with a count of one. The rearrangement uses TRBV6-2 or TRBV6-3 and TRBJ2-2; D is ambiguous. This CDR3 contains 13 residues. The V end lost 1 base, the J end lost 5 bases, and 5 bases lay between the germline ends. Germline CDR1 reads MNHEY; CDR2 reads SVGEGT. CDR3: CASSYFLTGELFF. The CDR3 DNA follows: TGTGCCAGCAGTTACTTTCTGACCGGGGAGCTGTTTTTT.

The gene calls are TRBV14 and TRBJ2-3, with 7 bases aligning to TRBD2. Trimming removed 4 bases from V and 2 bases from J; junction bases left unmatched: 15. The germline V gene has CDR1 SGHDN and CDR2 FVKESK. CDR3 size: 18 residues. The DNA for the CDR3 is TGTGCCAGCAGCCGGGGACTTAGCGGGTCATTTCTCACAGATACGCAGTATTTT. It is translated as CASSRGLSGSFLTDTQYF.

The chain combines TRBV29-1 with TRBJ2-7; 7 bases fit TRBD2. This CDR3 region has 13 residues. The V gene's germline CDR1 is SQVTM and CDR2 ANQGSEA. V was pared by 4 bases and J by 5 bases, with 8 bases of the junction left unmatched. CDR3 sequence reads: CSVVSGTKDEQYF. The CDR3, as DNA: TGCAGCGTTGTCTCCGGGACTAAGGACGAGCAGTACTTC.

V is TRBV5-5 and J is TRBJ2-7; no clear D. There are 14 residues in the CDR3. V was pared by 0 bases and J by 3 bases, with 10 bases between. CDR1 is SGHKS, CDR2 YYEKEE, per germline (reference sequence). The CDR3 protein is CASSLAVGYYEQYF. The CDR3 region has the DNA TGTGCCAGCAGCTTGGCGGTCGGATACTACGAGCAGTACTTC. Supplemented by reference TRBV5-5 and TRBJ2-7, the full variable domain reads DAGVTQSPTHLIKTRGQQVTLRCSPISGHKSVSWYQQVLGQGPQFIFQYYEKEERGRGNFPDRFSARQFPNYSSELNVNALLLGDSALYLCASSLAVGYYEQYFGPGTRLTVT.

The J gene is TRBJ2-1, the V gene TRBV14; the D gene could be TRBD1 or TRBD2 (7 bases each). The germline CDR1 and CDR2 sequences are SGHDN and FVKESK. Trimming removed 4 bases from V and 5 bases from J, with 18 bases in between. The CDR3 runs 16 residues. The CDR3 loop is CASSPGGRGGHNEQFF. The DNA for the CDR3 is TGTGCCAGCAGCCCAGGGGGGAGGGGCGGGCACAATGAGCAGTTCTTC.

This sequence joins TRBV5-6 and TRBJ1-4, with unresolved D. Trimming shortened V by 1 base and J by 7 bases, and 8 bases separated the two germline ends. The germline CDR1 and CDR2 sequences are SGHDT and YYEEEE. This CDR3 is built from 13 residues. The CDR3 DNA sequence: TGTGCCAGCAGCTTGTGGGGAGGTGAAAAACTGTTTTTT. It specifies CASSLWGGEKLFF.

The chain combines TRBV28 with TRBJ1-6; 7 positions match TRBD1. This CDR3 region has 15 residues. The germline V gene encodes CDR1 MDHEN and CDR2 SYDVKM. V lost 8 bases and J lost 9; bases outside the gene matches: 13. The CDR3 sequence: CASLRYRGSGSPLHF. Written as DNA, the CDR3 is TGTGCCAGCCTTCGATACAGGGGAAGTGGTTCACCCCTCCACTTT.

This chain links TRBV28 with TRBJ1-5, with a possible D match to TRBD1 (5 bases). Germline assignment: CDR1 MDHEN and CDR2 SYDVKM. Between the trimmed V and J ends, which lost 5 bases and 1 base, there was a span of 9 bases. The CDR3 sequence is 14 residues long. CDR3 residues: CASSAGQSNQPQHF. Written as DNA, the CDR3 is TGTGCCAGCAGTGCGGGGCAGAGCAATCAGCCCCAGCATTTT.

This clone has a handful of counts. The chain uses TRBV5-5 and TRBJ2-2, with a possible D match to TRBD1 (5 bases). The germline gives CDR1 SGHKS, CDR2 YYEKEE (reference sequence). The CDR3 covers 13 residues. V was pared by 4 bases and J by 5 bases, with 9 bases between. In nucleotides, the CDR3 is TGTGCCAGCAGCGAAGGGGAAACCGGGGAGCTGTTTTTT. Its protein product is CASSEGETGELFF. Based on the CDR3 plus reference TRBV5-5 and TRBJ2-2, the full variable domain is DAGVTQSPTHLIKTRGQQVTLRCSPISGHKSVSWYQQVLGQGPQFIFQYYEKEERGRGNFPDRFSARQFPNYSSELNVNALLLGDSALYLCASSEGETGELFFGEGSRLTVL.

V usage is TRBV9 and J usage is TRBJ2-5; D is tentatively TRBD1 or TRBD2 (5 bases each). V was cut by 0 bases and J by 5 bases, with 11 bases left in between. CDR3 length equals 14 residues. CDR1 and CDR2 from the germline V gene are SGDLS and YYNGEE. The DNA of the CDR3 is TGTGCCAGCAGCGTAGAGCAGGGCGGGGAGACCCAGTACTTC. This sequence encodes CASSVEQGGETQYF. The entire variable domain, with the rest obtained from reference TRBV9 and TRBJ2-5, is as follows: DSGVTQTPKHLITATGQRVTLRCSPRSGDLSVYWYQQSLDQGLQFLIQYYNGEERAKGNILERFSAQQFPDLHSELNLSSLELGDSALYFCASSVEQGGETQYFGPGTRLLVL.

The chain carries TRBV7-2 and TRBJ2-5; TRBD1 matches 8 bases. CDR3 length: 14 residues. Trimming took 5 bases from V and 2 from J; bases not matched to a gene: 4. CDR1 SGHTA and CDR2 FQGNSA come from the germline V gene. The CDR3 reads CASSEDRGQETQYF. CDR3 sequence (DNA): TGTGCCAGCAGCGAAGACAGGGGACAAGAGACCCAGTACTTC.

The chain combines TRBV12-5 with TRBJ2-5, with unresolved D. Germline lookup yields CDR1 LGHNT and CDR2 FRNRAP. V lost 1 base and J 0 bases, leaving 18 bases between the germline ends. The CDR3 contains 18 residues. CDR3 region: CASGLDQLVGSDQETQYF. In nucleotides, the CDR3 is TGTGCTAGTGGTTTGGACCAGCTTGTAGGGTCCGACCAAGAGACCCAGTACTTC.

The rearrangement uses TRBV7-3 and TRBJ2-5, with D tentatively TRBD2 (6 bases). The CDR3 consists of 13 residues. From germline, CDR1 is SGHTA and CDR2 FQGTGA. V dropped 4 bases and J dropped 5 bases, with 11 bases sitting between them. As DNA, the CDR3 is TGTGCCAGCAGCTCCCACCGGGAGGAGACCCAGTACTTC. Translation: CASSSHREETQYF.

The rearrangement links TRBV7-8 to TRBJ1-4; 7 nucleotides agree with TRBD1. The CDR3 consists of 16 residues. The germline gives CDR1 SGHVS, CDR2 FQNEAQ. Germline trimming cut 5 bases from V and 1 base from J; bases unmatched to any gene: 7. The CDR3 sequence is CASSARSGGTNEKLFF. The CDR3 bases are TGTGCCAGCAGCGCCCGCTCAGGGGGAACTAATGAAAAACTGTTTTTT. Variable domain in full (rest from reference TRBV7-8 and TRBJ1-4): GAGVSQSPRYKVAKRGQDVALRCDPISGHVSLFWYQQALGQGPEFLTYFQNEAQLDKSGLPSDRFFAERPEGSVSTLKIQRTQQEDSAVYLCASSARSGGTNEKLFFGSGTQLSVL.

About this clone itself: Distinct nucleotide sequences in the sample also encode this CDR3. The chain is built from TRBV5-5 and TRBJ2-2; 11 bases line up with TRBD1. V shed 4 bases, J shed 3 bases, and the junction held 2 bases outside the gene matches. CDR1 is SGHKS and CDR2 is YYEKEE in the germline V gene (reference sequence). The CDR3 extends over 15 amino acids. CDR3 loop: CASSPGQGDTGELFF. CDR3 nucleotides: TGTGCCAGCAGCCCGGGACAGGGGGACACCGGGGAGCTGTTTTTT.

The CDR3: CASSLSRLARETQYF. The CDR3, as DNA: TGTGCCAGCAGCTTATCCCGGCTAGCCCGAGAGACCCAGTACTTC. This chain connects TRBV11-1 to TRBJ2-5; D perhaps matches TRBD2 (5 bases). V lost 2 bases and J 4 bases, leaving 14 bases between the germline ends. CDR3 size: 15 residues. CDR1 SGHAT and CDR2 FQDESV come from the germline V gene (reference sequence).

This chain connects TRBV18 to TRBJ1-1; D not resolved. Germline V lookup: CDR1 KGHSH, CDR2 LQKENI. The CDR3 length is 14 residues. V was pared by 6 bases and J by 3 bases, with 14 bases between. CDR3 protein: CASSLGSMDTEAFF. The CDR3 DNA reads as TGTGCCAGCTCCCTTGGTTCGATGGACACTGAAGCTTTCTTT.

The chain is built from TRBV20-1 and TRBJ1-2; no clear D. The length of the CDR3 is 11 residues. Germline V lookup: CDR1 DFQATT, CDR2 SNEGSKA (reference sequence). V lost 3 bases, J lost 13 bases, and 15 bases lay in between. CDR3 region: CSARSASGGTF. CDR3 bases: TGCAGTGCTAGGTCAGCCTCAGGAGGCACCTTC.

As DNA, the CDR3 is TGTGCCAGCAGCATAATGTTCCAGGGATCCTACGAGCAGTACTTC. This encodes CASSIMFQGSYEQYF. The chain is built from TRBV5-6 and TRBJ2-7; a possible D gene is TRBD1 (5 bases). Germline CDR1 is SGHDT and CDR2 is YYEEEE. V lost 4 bases and J lost 1, with 15 bases in between. The CDR3 contains 15 residues.

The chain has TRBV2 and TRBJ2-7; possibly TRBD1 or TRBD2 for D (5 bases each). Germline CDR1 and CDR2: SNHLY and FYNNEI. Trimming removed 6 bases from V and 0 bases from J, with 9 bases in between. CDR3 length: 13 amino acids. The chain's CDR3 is CASRGDGSYEQYF. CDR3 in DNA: TGTGCCAGCAGGGGGGACGGCTCCTACGAGCAGTACTTC.

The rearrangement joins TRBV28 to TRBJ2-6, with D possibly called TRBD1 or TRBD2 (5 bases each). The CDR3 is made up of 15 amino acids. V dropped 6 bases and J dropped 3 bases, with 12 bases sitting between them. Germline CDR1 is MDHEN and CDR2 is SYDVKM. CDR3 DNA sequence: TGTGCCAGCAGCCCGGGGCTCGGTGGGGCCAACGTCCTGACTTTC. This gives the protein CASSPGLGGANVLTF.